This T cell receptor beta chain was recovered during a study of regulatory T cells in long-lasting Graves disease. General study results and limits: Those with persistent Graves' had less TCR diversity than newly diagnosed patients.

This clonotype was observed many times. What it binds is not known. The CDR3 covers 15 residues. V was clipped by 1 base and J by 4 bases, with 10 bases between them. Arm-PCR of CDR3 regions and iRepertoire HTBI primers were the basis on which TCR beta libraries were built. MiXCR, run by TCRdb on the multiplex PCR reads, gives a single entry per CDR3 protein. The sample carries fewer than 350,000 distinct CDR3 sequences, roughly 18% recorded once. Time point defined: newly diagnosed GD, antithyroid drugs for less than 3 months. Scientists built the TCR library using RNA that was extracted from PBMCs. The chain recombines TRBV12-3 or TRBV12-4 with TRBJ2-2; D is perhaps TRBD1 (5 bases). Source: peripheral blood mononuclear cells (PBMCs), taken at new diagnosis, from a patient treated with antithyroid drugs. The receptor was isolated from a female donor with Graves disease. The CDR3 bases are TGTGCCAGCAGTTTAGTGGGGCTGAGCACCGGGGAGCTGTTTTTT. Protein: CASSLVGLSTGELFF.